A selection of T cell receptor beta chains follows, all from one sample in a study of control samples from healthy donors and cancer patients. TCRdb's table, derived via immunoSEQ multiplex PCR, lists solely in-frame clones and lacks some. This table holds roughly 150,000 clones, roughly nine tenths found once. Material: blood. The receptors shown here come from a man aged 25-45 years in good health. Each CDR3 is given with its conserved first and last residue. The D gene is left open where the match is weak. Expanded clones get a size class; other rows say once, few or many, or leave the size out.

d_gene	v_gene	j_gene	abundance	CDR3aa	CDR3nt
-	TRBV10-1	TRBJ1-4	-	CARSRRVVEKLFF	TGCGCCAGATCCCGCAGGGTCGTCGAAAAACTGTTTTTT
TRBD1	TRBV18	TRBJ2-7	few	CASSPPPGGRYEQYF	TGTGCCAGCTCACCACCTCCAGGGGGCCGGTACGAGCAGTACTTC
TRBD1	TRBV5-4	TRBJ1-2	-	CASSPGVAGGIYGYTF	TGTGCCAGCAGCCCCGGGGTTGCAGGGGGGATCTATGGCTACACCTTC
-	TRBV18	TRBJ2-5	-	CASSDRVGVETQYF	TGTGCCAGCTCAGACCGAGTAGGGGTTGAGACCCAGTACTTC
-	TRBV6-5	TRBJ1-1	once	CASSYSGGRPAFF	TGTGCCAGCAGTTACAGTGGGGGGCGTCCTGCTTTCTTT
-	TRBV21-1	TRBJ1-5	-	CASSTDLRDNNQPQHF	TGTGCCAGCAGCACGGATCTCCGGGACAACAATCAGCCCCAGCATTTT
TRBD2	TRBV6-1	TRBJ2-7	-	CASSDISLAGPYEQYF	TGTGCCAGCAGTGATATCTCTTTAGCGGGTCCCTACGAGCAGTACTTC
TRBD1	TRBV7-2	TRBJ2-7	once	CASSWDSALEQYF	TGTGCCAGCAGCTGGGACAGTGCGCTCGAGCAGTACTTC
-	TRBV12-2	TRBJ2-7	-	CASRLAGGLAGFEQYF	TGTGCAAGTCGCTTAGCGGGGGGACTAGCGGGATTCGAGCAGTACTTC
-	TRBV5-1	TRBJ2-7	few	CASSLVGVEDEQYF	TGCGCCAGCAGCTTGGTAGGGGTCGAGGACGAGCAGTACTTC
TRBD1	TRBV7-8	TRBJ2-7	once	CASRRTGAYEQYF	TGTGCCAGCAGAAGAACAGGGGCCTACGAGCAGTACTTC
-	TRBV19	TRBJ1-5	once	CASSIDLYSPAQHF	TGTGCCAGTAGTATAGATCTATACTCTCCCGCCCAGCATTTT
TRBD2	TRBV7-9	TRBJ2-7	-	CASSPLAGDPYEQYF	TGTGCCAGCAGTCCGCTAGCGGGGGATCCCTACGAGCAGTACTTC
TRBD1	TRBV4-2	TRBJ2-7	-	CASSQTGGDYEQYF	TGTGCCAGCAGCCAGACAGGGGGTGACTACGAGCAGTACTTC
TRBD1	TRBV28	TRBJ1-5	-	CASSTPGQGYQPQHF	TGTGCCAGCAGTACTCCGGGACAGGGCTATCAGCCCCAGCATTTT
-	TRBV4-1	TRBJ2-7	-	CASSPTPGPSYEQYF	TGCGCCAGCAGCCCCACCCCGGGACCATCCTACGAGCAGTACTTC
-	TRBV18	TRBJ1-1	-	CASSPAGRTTEAFF	TGTGCCAGCTCACCCGCAGGGAGAACGACTGAAGCTTTCTTT
-	TRBV3-1/TRBV3-2	TRBJ1-6	-	CASSRGGDLRPLHF	TGTGCCAGCAGCCGCGGGGGGGACCTACGACCCCTCCACTTT
-	TRBV5-1	TRBJ2-5	-	CASSLGGGSEETQYF	TGCGCCAGCAGCTTGGGGGGCGGTTCAGAAGAGACCCAGTACTTC
-	TRBV9	TRBJ1-1	-	CASSVVILGETEAFF	TGTGCCAGCAGCGTAGTTATATTGGGGGAAACTGAAGCTTTCTTT
TRBD1	TRBV4-3	TRBJ1-4	-	CASSHQGAGWKLFF	TGCGCCAGCAGCCATCAGGGGGCCGGATGGAAACTGTTTTTT
TRBD1	TRBV4-3	TRBJ2-7	-	CASSLSGTGAYEQYF	TGCGCCAGCAGCCTATCCGGGACAGGGGCCTACGAGCAGTACTTC
-	TRBV5-1	TRBJ2-6	-	CASSQNKGAGANVLTF	TGCGCCAGCAGCCAAAACAAAGGGGCCGGGGCCAACGTCCTGACTTTC
TRBD1	TRBV6-5	TRBJ1-1	-	CASRGTGLWGTEAFF	TGTGCCAGCAGGGGGACAGGGCTTTGGGGCACTGAAGCTTTCTTT
-	TRBV7-9	TRBJ2-7	-	CASSPDVLYEQYF	TGTGCCAGCAGCCCTGATGTGCTCTACGAGCAGTACTTC
-	TRBV4-2	TRBJ1-5	-	CASSQEGRGLRRTPQHF	TGTGCCAGCAGCCAAGAGGGCAGGGGATTGCGGCGTACGCCCCAGCATTTT